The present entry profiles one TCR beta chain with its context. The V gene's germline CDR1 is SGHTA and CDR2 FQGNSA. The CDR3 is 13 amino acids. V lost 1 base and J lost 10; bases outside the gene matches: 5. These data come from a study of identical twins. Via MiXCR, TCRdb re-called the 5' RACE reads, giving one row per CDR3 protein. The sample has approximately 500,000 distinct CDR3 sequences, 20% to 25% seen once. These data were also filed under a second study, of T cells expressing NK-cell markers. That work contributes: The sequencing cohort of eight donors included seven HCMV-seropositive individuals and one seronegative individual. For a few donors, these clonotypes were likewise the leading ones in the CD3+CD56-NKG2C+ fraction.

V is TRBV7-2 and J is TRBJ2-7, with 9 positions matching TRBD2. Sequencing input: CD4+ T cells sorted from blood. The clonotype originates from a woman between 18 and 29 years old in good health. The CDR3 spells CASSLEAGGSQYF. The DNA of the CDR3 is TGTGCCAGCAGCTTAGAGGCGGGAGGGTCCCAGTACTTC.